A single sample is the source of the 16 T cell receptor beta chains below, sequenced in a study of tissue T cells after allogeneic stem cell transplantation. Using immunoSEQ multiplex PCR, the repertoire was profiled, and TCRdb retains in-frame clones only, with some absent. The sample holds some 45,000 clones, roughly 90% seen once. This material consisted of blood, taken before transplantation. The receptors here all came from a woman between 35 and 75 years old who later had graft-versus-host disease after an allogeneic stem cell transplant.

The chain recombines TRBV7-2 with TRBJ2-1, with D possibly being TRBD2 (6 bases). The CDR3 has 13 amino acids. Germline CDR1 and CDR2: SGHTA and FQGNSA. Trimming pared 5 bases from V and 8 bases from J, leaving 13 bases between. The CDR3 DNA reads as TGTGCCAGCAGCCCACGGCGGGGCTATGAGCAGTTCTTC. As protein: CASSPRRGYEQFF.

This sequence joins TRBV6-5 and TRBJ2-5; 10 nucleotides line up with TRBD2. CDR1 is MNHEY, CDR2 SVGAGI, per germline. The CDR3 covers 14 residues. The V and J ends lost 6 bases and 1 base, in that order; junction bases with no gene match: 2. This CDR3 is CASRRTSGQETQYF. The CDR3 DNA follows: TGTGCCAGCAGAAGGACTAGCGGCCAAGAGACCCAGTACTTC.

This chain uses TRBV4-2 with TRBJ2-3; weak D call: TRBD2 (6 bases). CDR1 and CDR2 (germline): LGHNA, YNFKEQ. This CDR3 spans 16 amino acids. The V and J ends lost 4 bases and 4 bases respectively, with 18 bases between them. CDR3 amino acids: CASSRYLGGVSDTQYF. The CDR3 DNA sequence: TGTGCCAGCAGCCGATACCTTGGAGGGGTATCAGATACGCAGTATTTT.

The chain links TRBV19 to TRBJ2-1, with 9 bases aligning to TRBD2. The V segment lost 5 bases and the J segment 0 bases; nucleotides outside the gene matches: 2. Germline CDR1 LNHDA, CDR2 SQIVND (reference sequence). The CDR3 has 15 residues. The CDR3 bases are TGTGCCAGTAGTGTTAGCGGGAGCTCCTACAATGAGCAGTTCTTC. This codes for CASSVSGSSYNEQFF.

V gene TRBV11-2 combines with J gene TRBJ2-5, with no clear D. Trimming cost V 3 bases and J 1 base, with 9 bases left between them. Germline CDR1 and CDR2: SGHAT and FQNNGV. The CDR3 contains 14 residues. The CDR3 protein is CASSLRQRQETQYF. The CDR3 region has the DNA TGTGCCAGCAGCTTGCGGCAGCGCCAAGAGACCCAGTACTTC.

J is TRBJ2-1 and V is TRBV27, with 12 nucleotides matching TRBD1. The length of the CDR3 is 15 residues. The V segment lost 2 bases and the J segment 10 bases; nucleotides outside the gene matches: 6. Germline V gene lookup returns CDR1 MNHEY and CDR2 SMNVEV (reference sequence). The CDR3 spells CASSLRDRGLREQFF. DNA of the CDR3: TGTGCCAGCAGTTTACGGGACAGGGGGCTTAGGGAGCAGTTCTTC.

The J gene is TRBJ2-2, the V gene TRBV12-5; 10 bases fit TRBD2. V gave up 0 bases and J gave up 6 bases; unmatched junction bases: 10. From germline, CDR1 is LGHNT and CDR2 FRNRAP. The CDR3 loop spans 18 amino acids. CDR3 coding DNA: TGTGCTAGTGGTTTGGTACATCAAGCTAGCGGGAGCGCCGGGGAGCTGTTTTTT. Its translation: CASGLVHQASGSAGELFF.

This chain uses TRBV9 with TRBJ1-4; 10 nucleotides align to TRBD1. This CDR3 spans 14 amino acids. Germline loops: CDR1 SGDLS, CDR2 YYNGEE. Trimming cost V 3 bases and J 6 bases; bases outside gene matches: 2. CDR3 DNA sequence: TGTGCCAGCAGCGCCGGGACAGGGGATGAAAAACTGTTTTTT. It is translated as CASSAGTGDEKLFF. Looking up the rest from reference TRBV9 and TRBJ1-4 gives the full variable domain: DSGVTQTPKHLITATGQRVTLRCSPRSGDLSVYWYQQSLDQGLQFLIQYYNGEERAKGNILERFSAQQFPDLHSELNLSSLELGDSALYFCASSAGTGDEKLFFGSGTQLSVL.

The rearrangement links TRBV28 to TRBJ2-7; D is uncertain. Germline-derived CDR1 and CDR2 are MDHEN and SYDVKM. The CDR3 covers 15 residues. V was pared by 2 bases and J by 2 bases, with 13 bases between. The CDR3 nucleotides read TGTGCCAGCAGTTTAATGTGGGCCACCACCTACGAGCAGTACTTC. Translation gives CASSLMWATTYEQYF.

The rearrangement uses TRBV10-3 and TRBJ2-7; D is possibly TRBD1 (6 bases). CDR1 is ENHRY, CDR2 SYGVKD, per germline. V lost 3 bases, J lost 1 base, and 10 bases lay in between. The CDR3 consists of 14 residues. This CDR3 is CAISDRTASYEQYF. The CDR3 DNA sequence: TGTGCCATCAGTGATCGGACAGCGTCCTACGAGCAGTACTTC.

CDR3 nucleotides: TGTTCCCGCAGCGGGAGGGCCGCAGATACGCAGTATTTT. Translated, it gives CSRSGRAADTQYF. The chain combines TRBV30 with TRBJ2-3; TRBD2 matches at 10 bases. CDR1 is GTSNPN, CDR2 SVGIG, per germline (reference sequence). CDR3 length equals 13 residues. The variable domain in full, completed from reference TRBV30 and TRBJ2-3, reads SQTIHQWPATLVQPVGSPLSLECTVEGTSNPNLYWYRQAAGRGLQLLFYSVGIGQISSEVPQNLSASRPQDRQFILSSKKLLLSDSGFYLCSRSGRAADTQYFGPGTRLTVL.

This chain joins TRBV4-3 and TRBJ2-2, with D perhaps TRBD1 (8 bases). Germline V gives CDR1 LGHNA, CDR2 YSLEER. The CDR3 spans 16 residues. V was shortened by 3 bases and J by 2 bases, with 13 bases between the two germline ends. CDR3 amino acids: CASSQDREGNTGELFF. The CDR3 DNA is TGCGCCAGCAGCCAGGACAGGGAGGGCAACACCGGGGAGCTGTTTTTT.

The chain joins TRBV7-2 to TRBJ2-2, with D unresolved. The germline V and J ends were trimmed by 2 bases and 1 base, with 14 bases remaining between them. CDR3 length equals 17 residues. Germline CDR1 SGHTA, CDR2 FQGNSA. The CDR3 region is CASSLRGERGNTGELFF. As DNA, the CDR3 is TGTGCCAGCAGCTTAAGAGGCGAGCGTGGGAACACCGGGGAGCTGTTTTTT.

The chain employs TRBV2 and TRBJ2-1; D remains unclear. The CDR3 covers 10 residues. The V end was cut by 5 bases, the J end by 13 bases, with 9 bases between. The germline CDR1 and CDR2 sequences are SNHLY and FYNNEI. This CDR3 is CASSPSAQFF. The DNA of the CDR3 is TGTGCCAGCAGTCCCTCGGCCCAGTTCTTC.

The chain couples TRBV30 to TRBJ1-5; D is unresolved. With 7 bases removed from V and 2 bases from J, the gap between germline ends came to 9 bases. The CDR3 totals 12 residues. Germline values: CDR1 GTSNPN, CDR2 SVGIG (reference sequence). In DNA form, the CDR3 reads TGTGCCTTGGGTGGTGGCAATCAGCCCCAGCATTTT. This encodes CALGGGNQPQHF.

This sequence joins TRBV7-9 and TRBJ2-3, with D unclear. Between the trimmed V and J ends, which lost 8 bases and 0 bases, there was a span of 12 bases. CDR1 is SEHNR and CDR2 is FQNEAQ in the germline V gene (reference sequence). The CDR3 is 14 amino acids. The CDR3 protein is CASGKTASTDTQYF. The CDR3 coding sequence is TGTGCCAGCGGTAAGACGGCTAGCACAGATACGCAGTATTTT.